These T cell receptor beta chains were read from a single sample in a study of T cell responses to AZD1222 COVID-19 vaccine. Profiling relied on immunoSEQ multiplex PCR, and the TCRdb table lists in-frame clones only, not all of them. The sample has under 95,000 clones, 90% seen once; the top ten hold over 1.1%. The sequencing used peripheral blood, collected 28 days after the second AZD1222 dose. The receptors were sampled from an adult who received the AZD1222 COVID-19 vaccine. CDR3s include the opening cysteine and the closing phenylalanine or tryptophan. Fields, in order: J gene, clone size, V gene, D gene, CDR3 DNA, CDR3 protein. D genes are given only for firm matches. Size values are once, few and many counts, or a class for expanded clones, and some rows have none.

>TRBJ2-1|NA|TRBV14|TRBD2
TGTGCCAGCAGCCGTCAGGGACTAGCGGGGGCTAATGAGCAGTTCTTC
CASSRQGLAGANEQFF
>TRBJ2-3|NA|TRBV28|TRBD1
TGTGCCAGCAGACCCGGGACAGGGGTCCCAGATACGCAGTATTTT
CASRPGTGVPDTQYF
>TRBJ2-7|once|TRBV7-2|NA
TGTGCCAGCACCGGTGGGGCGGCGAGCTCCTACGAGCAGTACTTC
CASTGGAASSYEQYF
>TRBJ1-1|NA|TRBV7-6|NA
TGTGCCAGCAGCTTACCCCCGGTTGTCGCGATGAACACTGAAGCTTTCTTT
CASSLPPVVAMNTEAFF
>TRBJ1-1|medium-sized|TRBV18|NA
TGTGCCAGCTCACCCGTCGGGGCCCAGGCGAACACTGAAGCTTTCTTT
CASSPVGAQANTEAFF
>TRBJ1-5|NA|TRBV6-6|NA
TGTGCCAGCAGTTACTCGGGTGGACTTGGGGATCAGCCCCAGCATTTT
CASSYSGGLGDQPQHF
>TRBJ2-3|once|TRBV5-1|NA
TGCGCCAGCAGCTCCCTCGAAACAGATACGCAGTATTTT
CASSSLETDTQYF
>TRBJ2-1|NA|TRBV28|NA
TGTGCCAGCAGGGTCAGGGGCCCGAATGAGCAGTTCTTC
CASRVRGPNEQFF
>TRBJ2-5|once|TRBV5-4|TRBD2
TGTGCCAGCAGACCCAGGACTAGCGGGGGAGAAGAGACCCAGTACTTC
CASRPRTSGGEETQYF
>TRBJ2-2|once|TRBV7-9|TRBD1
TGTGCCAGCAGCCCGACAGGGCGATACACCGGGGAGCTGTTTTTT
CASSPTGRYTGELFF
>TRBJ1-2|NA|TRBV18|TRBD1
TGTGCCAGCTCACCGTCCCCGGGACAGGGTTCGGTCTACACCTTC
CASSPSPGQGSVYTF
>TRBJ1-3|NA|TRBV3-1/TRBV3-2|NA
TGTGCCAGCAGCCCGACTGAGGGGGGCTCTGGAAACACCATATATTTT
CASSPTEGGSGNTIYF
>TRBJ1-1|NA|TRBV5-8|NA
TGTGCCAGCGCCTCCGTGTGGCTTCAGAACACTGAAGCTTTCTTT
CASASVWLQNTEAFF
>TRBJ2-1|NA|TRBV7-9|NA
TGTGCCAGCAGCTTAGTCACAGGGCTAAACAATGAGCAGTTCTTC
CASSLVTGLNNEQFF
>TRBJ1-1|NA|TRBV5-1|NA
TGCGCCAGCAGTGGGGGGAACACTGAAGCTTTCTTT
CASSGGNTEAFF
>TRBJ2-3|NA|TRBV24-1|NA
TGTGCCACCAGTGCCCCGGGGGCGAGCACAGATACGCAGTATTTT
CATSAPGASTDTQYF
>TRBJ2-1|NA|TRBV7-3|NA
TGTGCCAGCAGCTTACGAGGGGGGAAATACAATGAGCAGTTCTTC
CASSLRGGKYNEQFF
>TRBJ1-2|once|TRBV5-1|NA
TGCGCCAGCAGCCCGGACGGGAACTATGGCTACACCTTC
CASSPDGNYGYTF
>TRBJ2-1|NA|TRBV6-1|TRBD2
TGTGCCAGCAGTGGACAAGCGGGGATCGGCTCATTGCGGCTCAATGAGCAGTTCTTC
CASSGQAGIGSLRLNEQFF
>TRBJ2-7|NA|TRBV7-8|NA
TGCGCCAGCAGCCTCGCTTGGCAGGGTGGGGGGTCCTACGAGCAGTACTTC
CASSLAWQGGGSYEQYF
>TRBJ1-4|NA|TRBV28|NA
TGTGCCAGCAGACCGTCCCCAGGGAGCACTAATGAAAAACTGTTTTTT
CASRPSPGSTNEKLFF
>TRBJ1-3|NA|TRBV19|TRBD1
TGTGCCACGGGACAGGGGCCCTCTGGAAACACCATATATTTT
CATGQGPSGNTIYF
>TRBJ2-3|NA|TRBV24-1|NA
TGTGCCACCAGTGATCCCTTAAATACGCAGTATTTT
CATSDPLNTQYF
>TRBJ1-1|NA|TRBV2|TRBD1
TGTGCCAGCAGTGAAAGGGACAGGGCCGCTTTCTTT
CASSERDRAAFF
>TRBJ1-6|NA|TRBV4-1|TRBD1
TGCGCCAGCAGCCAGTCCGGGACAGGGATGGCACCCCTCCACTTT
CASSQSGTGMAPLHF
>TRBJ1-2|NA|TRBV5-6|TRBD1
TGTGCCAGCAGCTTGCAGGGGGTCCATGGCTACACCTTC
CASSLQGVHGYTF
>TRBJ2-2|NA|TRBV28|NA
TGTGCCAGCTCTGACGAATCGGGGGAGCTGTTTTTT
CASSDESGELFF
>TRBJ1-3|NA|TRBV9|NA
TGTGCCAGCAGCGTAGGGGTGGCTGGAAACACCATATATTTT
CASSVGVAGNTIYF
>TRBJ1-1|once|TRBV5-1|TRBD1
TGCGCCAGCAGCGGCGAAGGTATGAGCGGACAGGGGCTCACTGAAGCTTTCTTT
CASSGEGMSGQGLTEAFF
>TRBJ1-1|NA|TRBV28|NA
TGTGCCAGCAGGATGGAAACAGGGTCCGCTGAAGCTTTCTTT
CASRMETGSAEAFF
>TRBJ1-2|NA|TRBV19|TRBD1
TGTGCCAGTAGTACGGGACAGCTTTGGGGCTACACCTTC
CASSTGQLWGYTF
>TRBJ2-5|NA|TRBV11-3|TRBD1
TGTGCCAGCAGCTTCGAGGGACAGCGAGAGACCCAGTACTTC
CASSFEGQRETQYF
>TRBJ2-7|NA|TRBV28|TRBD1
TGTGCCAGCAGCCCGGGACAGGGCCACGAGCAGTACTTC
CASSPGQGHEQYF
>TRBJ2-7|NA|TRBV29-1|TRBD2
TGCAGCGTTGTGATCAGCGGGAGCTCCTACGAGCAGTACTTC
CSVVISGSSYEQYF
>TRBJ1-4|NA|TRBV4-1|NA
TGCGCCAGCAGCCAAGATTTTCGTGGAACTAATGAAAAACTGTTTTTT
CASSQDFRGTNEKLFF
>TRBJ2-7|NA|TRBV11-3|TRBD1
TGTGCCAGCAGCTTCAGGGGGCTAAGAGAGCAGTACTTC
CASSFRGLREQYF
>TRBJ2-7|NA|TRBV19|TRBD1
TGTGCCAGTAGTCATTCCGGGACAGCGTACGAGCAGTACTTC
CASSHSGTAYEQYF
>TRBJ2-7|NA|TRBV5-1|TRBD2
TGCGCCAGCAGCCCCATGGGGGGGTCCAACGAGCAGTACTTC
CASSPMGGSNEQYF
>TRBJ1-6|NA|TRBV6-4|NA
TGTGCCAGCAGCCTGGACTCGGGTTCACCCCTCCACTTT
CASSLDSGSPLHF
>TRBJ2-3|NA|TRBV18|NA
TGTGCCAGCTCACTCGGCCCCGCAGATACGCAGTATTTT
CASSLGPADTQYF
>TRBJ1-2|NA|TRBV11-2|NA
TGTGCCAGCAGCTTCCAGGACCACTATGGCTACACCTTC
CASSFQDHYGYTF
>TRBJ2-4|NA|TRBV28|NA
TGTGCCAGCAGTTTTTCCCCCGTAAGGTCTTTAGCCAAAAACATTCAGTACTTC
CASSFSPVRSLAKNIQYF
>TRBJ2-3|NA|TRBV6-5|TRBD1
TGTGCCAGCAGCGGACAGGGGGCGCCGGGAGATACGCAGTATTTT
CASSGQGAPGDTQYF
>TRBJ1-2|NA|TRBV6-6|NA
TGTGCCAGCAGTTACACCGACAAAACCGGCTATGGCTACACCTTC
CASSYTDKTGYGYTF
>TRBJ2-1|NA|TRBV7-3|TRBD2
TGTGCCAGCAGCCCCCCCGGACTAGCGGGGAATGAGCAGTTCTTC
CASSPPGLAGNEQFF
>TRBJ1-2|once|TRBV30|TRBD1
TGTGCCTGGCGCTTCCGGGACAGCTCTGGCTACACCTTC
CAWRFRDSSGYTF